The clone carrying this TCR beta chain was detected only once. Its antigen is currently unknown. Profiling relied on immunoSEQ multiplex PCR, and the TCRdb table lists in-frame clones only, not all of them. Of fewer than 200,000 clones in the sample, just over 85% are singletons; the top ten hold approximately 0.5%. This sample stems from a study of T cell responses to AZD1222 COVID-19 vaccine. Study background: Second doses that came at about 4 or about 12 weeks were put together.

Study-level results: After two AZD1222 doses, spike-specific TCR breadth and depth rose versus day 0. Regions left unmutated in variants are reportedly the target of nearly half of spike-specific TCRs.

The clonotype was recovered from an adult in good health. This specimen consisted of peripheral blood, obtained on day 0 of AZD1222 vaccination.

CDR3 sequence (DNA): TGTGCCACCAGTGATTTAAGTGACAGGCCAGCCGGGGCGAACACCGGGGAGCTGTTTTTT. Translation gives CATSDLSDRPAGANTGELFF. This rearrangement joins TRBV24-1 to TRBJ2-2; D perhaps matches TRBD1 (6 bases). Trimming took 1 base from V and 0 from J, leaving 20 bases between them. CDR1 is KGHDR and CDR2 is SFDVKD in the germline V gene. The CDR3 runs to 20 residues.